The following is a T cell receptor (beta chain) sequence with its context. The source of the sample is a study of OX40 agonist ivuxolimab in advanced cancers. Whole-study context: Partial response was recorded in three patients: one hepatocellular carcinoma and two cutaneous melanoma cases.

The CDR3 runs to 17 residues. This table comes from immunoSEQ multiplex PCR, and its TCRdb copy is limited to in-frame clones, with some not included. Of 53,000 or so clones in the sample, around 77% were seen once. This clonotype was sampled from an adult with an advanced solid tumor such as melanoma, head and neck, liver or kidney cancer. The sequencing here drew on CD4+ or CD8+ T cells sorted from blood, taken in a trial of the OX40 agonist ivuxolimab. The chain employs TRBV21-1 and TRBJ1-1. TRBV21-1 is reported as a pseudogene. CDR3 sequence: CASSKAVPSGMNTEAFF. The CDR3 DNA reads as TGTGCCAGCAGCAAAGCCGTCCCGTCGGGCATGAACACTGAAGCTTTCTTT.